These 10 T cell receptor beta chains were all obtained from the same sample, sequenced in a study of blood T cell repertoires in COVID-19. This table comes from immunoSEQ multiplex PCR, and its TCRdb copy is limited to in-frame clones, with some not included. The data show just under 85,000 clones, around 87% seen once. Sequenced sample: peripheral blood. These receptors all stem from an elderly man with active or convalescent COVID-19.

The rearrangement links TRBV5-1 to TRBJ2-1, with TRBD1 matching 9 bases. Losses at the gene ends were 2 bases for V and 8 bases for J; bases not matched to a gene: 8. This CDR3 is built from 15 residues. Germline CDR1 and CDR2: SGHRS and YFSETQ. Written as DNA, the CDR3 is TGCGCCAGCAGCTTTTCGACAGGGGGTTGGTATGAGCAGTTCTTC. It is translated as CASSFSTGGWYEQFF.

This clone was detected only once. The V call is TRBV28, the J call TRBJ1-2; D is ambiguous. This CDR3 is built from 14 residues. Trimming shortened V by 6 bases and J by 3 bases, and 14 bases separated the two germline ends. Germline V CDR1 and CDR2: MDHEN, SYDVKM. The CDR3 nucleotides read TGTGCCAGCAGAGACCACCCGACTCACTATGGCTACACCTTC. Translated, it gives CASRDHPTHYGYTF.

The V call is TRBV18, the J call TRBJ1-6; a weak D match, TRBD1 (5 bases). V lost 5 bases to trimming and J lost 7 bases, with 21 bases between them. Germline V CDR1 and CDR2: KGHSH, LQKENI. This CDR3 region has 17 residues. CDR3 sequence: CASSSTHGGFYNSPLHF. CDR3 coding DNA: TGTGCCAGCTCATCCACCCACGGGGGATTTTACAATTCACCCCTCCACTTT.

The chain uses TRBV7-8 and TRBJ2-1, with 8 bases matching TRBD2. This CDR3 region has 17 residues. In germline, CDR1 is SGHVS, CDR2 FQNEAQ. Trimming took 4 bases from V and 7 from J; bases not matched to a gene: 15. CDR3: CASSWSPGTRGVNEQFF. DNA of the CDR3: TGTGCCAGCAGCTGGAGCCCTGGGACTAGGGGGGTAAATGAGCAGTTCTTC.

This clone was picked up one time. The gene calls are TRBV5-1 and TRBJ1-4; 8 nucleotides match TRBD1. The CDR3 contains 18 residues. Germline loops: CDR1 SGHRS, CDR2 YFSETQ. V dropped 4 bases and J dropped 3; count of bases not matched to a gene: 14. CDR3 sequence reads: CASSAYGQGRGSNEKLFF. The CDR3 DNA reads TGCGCCAGCAGCGCCTACGGACAGGGTAGGGGATCTAATGAAAAACTGTTTTTT.

The chain uses TRBV11-2 and TRBJ1-2, with D maybe TRBD1 (6 bases). This CDR3 is built from 12 residues. Germline CDR1 is SGHAT and CDR2 is FQNNGV. The V and J ends lost 3 bases and 6 bases respectively, with 8 bases between them. The CDR3 region is CASSLGADGYTF. The CDR3 DNA is TGTGCCAGCAGCTTGGGGGCTGATGGCTACACCTTC. Together with reference TRBV11-2 and TRBJ1-2, the CDR3 gives the full variable domain: EAGVAQSPRYKIIEKRQSVAFWCNPISGHATLYWYQQILGQGPKLLIQFQNNGVVDDSQLPKDRFSAERLKGVDSTLKIQPAKLEDSAVYLCASSLGADGYTFGSGTRLTVV.

The chain combines TRBV5-1 with TRBJ2-5; 9 bases map to TRBD1. The CDR3 sequence is 15 residues long. Trimming cost V 2 bases and J 12 bases; bases outside gene matches: 14. Germline V gene data show CDR1 as SGHRS and CDR2 as YFSETQ. The CDR3 DNA is TGCGCCAGCAGCTTAAATTCCCGGGACAGGGTACCCGAGTACTTC. Amino acid sequence: CASSLNSRDRVPEYF.

The J gene is TRBJ1-1, the V gene TRBV19; D not certain. The germline V gene has CDR1 LNHDA and CDR2 SQIVND (reference sequence). The CDR3 is 15 residues long. The V end was cut by 5 bases, the J end by 0 bases, with 13 bases between. CDR3 amino acids: CASSLGQVMNTEAFF. The CDR3, as DNA: TGTGCCAGTAGTCTAGGGCAGGTGATGAACACTGAAGCTTTCTTT. Variable domain in full (rest from reference TRBV19 and TRBJ1-1): DGGITQSPKYLFRKEGQNVTLSCEQNLNHDAMYWYRQDPGQGLRLIYYSQIVNDFQKGDIAEGYSVSREKKESFPLTVTSAQKNPTAFYLCASSLGQVMNTEAFFGQGTRLTVV.

The chain carries TRBV19 and TRBJ1-2; a weak D match, TRBD1 (6 bases). The germline gives CDR1 LNHDA, CDR2 SQIVND (reference sequence). CDR3 length: 16 amino acids. Trimming took 7 bases from V and 1 from J, leaving 19 bases between them. The CDR3 DNA is TGTGCCAGTAACCCCTCCGAGGACAGTGATAACTATGGCTACACCTTC. It encodes CASNPSEDSDNYGYTF.

V is TRBV27 and J is TRBJ2-2; TRBD2 aligns across 10 bases. The trim removed 6 bases at V and 3 bases at J, leaving 4 bases unmatched. The CDR3 consists of 15 residues. CDR1 is MNHEY and CDR2 is SMNVEV in the germline V gene (reference sequence). This chain's CDR3 is CASRFTSGDTGELFF. CDR3 nucleotide sequence: TGTGCCAGCAGATTTACTAGCGGGGACACCGGGGAGCTGTTTTTT.